The present entry profiles one T cell receptor beta chain with its context. The same CDR3 can be traced to other DNA sequences in this sample. The CDR3 is 13 amino acids. V lost 6 bases, J lost 2 bases, and 9 bases lay in between. CDR1 and CDR2 (germline): MNHEY, SMNVEV (reference sequence). The sample belongs to a study of blood T cell repertoires in COVID-19. The overall study: COVID-19 samples collected from the United States, Italy and Spain covered acute and convalescent phases. From T cells, B-cell-depleted T cells, or PBMCs came the material, which was cDNA or gDNA.

The data were produced by immunoSEQ multiplex PCR, yet TCRdb's version contains in-frame clones alone and is incomplete. The sample has 100,000 to 150,000 clones, 88% seen once. The source material was peripheral blood. This clonotype was obtained from a man aged 65 to 85 with active COVID-19. This sequence joins TRBV27 and TRBJ2-3, with D unresolved. The CDR3 loop is CASRGWATDTQYF. The CDR3 coding sequence is TGTGCCAGCAGAGGTTGGGCCACAGATACGCAGTATTTT.